This T cell receptor (beta chain) originates from a study of blood T cell repertoires in COVID-19. Turning to the study itself: The United States, Italy and Spain provided the acute and convalescent COVID-19 samples. The cDNA or gDNA used as material had been derived from T cells, B-cell-depleted T cells, or PBMCs.

TCRdb's copy holds only in-frame clones and misses some; the assay was immunoSEQ multiplex PCR. The sample consists of under 85,000 clones, 85% to 90% of them appearing once. J gave up 2 bases and V 6 bases, and 3 bases lay outside the gene matches. The CDR3 contains 13 residues. CDR1 is MNHEY and CDR2 is SMNVEV in the germline V gene (reference sequence). This rearrangement joins TRBV27 to TRBJ1-2; 7 nucleotides line up with TRBD1. Source material: peripheral blood. The receptor was derived from an elderly man in a cohort sampled during active COVID-19. The CDR3 sequence is CASRRTGNYGYTF. Here the CDR3 DNA reads TGTGCCAGCAGGAGGACAGGCAACTATGGCTACACCTTC.